The 21 T cell receptor beta chains given below trace back to one sample, sequenced in a study of cytomegalovirus exposure and HLA in healthy donors. Here immunoSEQ multiplex PCR was the method, and the copy in TCRdb shows in-frame clones only, minus some. The sample has about 220,000 clones; approximately 86% are singletons. Sequencing was performed on PBMCs. The receptors were sampled from a woman younger than 30 in good health and CMV-seronegative.

CDR3 coding DNA: TGCGCCAGCAGCCAAGAATGGCCTACTAGCGGGAGGGCCGGGACCCAGTACTTC. Amino acids: CASSQEWPTSGRAGTQYF. The rearrangement uses TRBV4-1 and TRBJ2-5; TRBD2 matches 13 bases. The V and J ends lost 0 bases and 7 bases, in that order; junction bases with no gene match: 11. The CDR3 length is 18 residues. The V gene's germline CDR1 is MGHRA and CDR2 YSYEKL.

J is TRBJ2-2 and V is TRBV28, with 13 bases identical to TRBD2. V lost 0 bases, J lost 9 bases, and 1 base stayed unmatched. The CDR3 loop spans 15 amino acids. Germline V gives CDR1 MDHEN, CDR2 SYDVKM. Here the CDR3 DNA reads TGTGCCAGCAGTTTATGGGGGACTAGCGGGAGGGAGCTGTTTTTT. This encodes CASSLWGTSGRELFF.

The chain combines TRBV7-9 with TRBJ2-1, with D unresolved. The CDR3 covers 14 residues. With 2 bases removed from V and 0 bases from J, the gap between germline ends came to 5 bases. Germline assignment: CDR1 SEHNR and CDR2 FQNEAQ (reference sequence). CDR3 nucleotides: TGTGCCAGCAGCTTATCAGGCTCCTACAATGAGCAGTTCTTC. This encodes CASSLSGSYNEQFF. Full variable domain (remainder filled in from reference TRBV7-9 and TRBJ2-1): DTGVSQNPRHKITKRGQNVTFRCDPISEHNRLYWYRQTLGQGPEFLTYFQNEAQLEKSRLLSDRFSAERPKGSFSTLEIQRTEQGDSAMYLCASSLSGSYNEQFFGPGTRLTVL.

Notes on this clone: Other nucleotide sequences in the sample specify the same CDR3. The CDR3 region has the DNA TGTGCCAGCAGCGTAGGACAGGGCCCCTACGAGCAGTACTTC. Protein sequence: CASSVGQGPYEQYF. The chain combines TRBV9 with TRBJ2-7, with TRBD1 matching 7 bases. This CDR3 spans 14 amino acids. Germline assignment: CDR1 SGDLS and CDR2 YYNGEE. The V segment lost 0 bases and the J segment 2 bases; nucleotides outside the gene matches: 2.

The chain carries TRBV2 and TRBJ1-1; no definite D call. CDR3 length: 14 residues. V was trimmed by 7 bases and J by 0 bases, leaving 12 bases between them. CDR1 and CDR2 (germline): SNHLY, FYNNEI. The CDR3 is CASTKGALNTEAFF. The CDR3 nucleotides are TGTGCCAGCACAAAAGGAGCATTGAACACTGAAGCTTTCTTT.

The chain links TRBV30 to TRBJ2-1; TRBD2 matches at 8 bases. From germline, CDR1 is GTSNPN and CDR2 SVGIG (reference sequence). CDR3 length: 15 amino acids. V lost 2 bases and J lost 0; bases outside the gene matches: 3. The CDR3 here is CAWSNSGTSYNEQFF. CDR3 DNA sequence: TGTGCCTGGAGTAATAGCGGGACCTCCTACAATGAGCAGTTCTTC.

The chain carries TRBV6-5 and TRBJ1-1; D unclear. Per the germline V gene, CDR1 is MNHEY and CDR2 is SVGAGI. The CDR3 contains 15 residues. V shed 0 bases and J shed 6 bases, with 14 bases lying between them. Here the CDR3 reads CASSYSFGGIPEAFF. The CDR3 nucleotides are TGTGCCAGCAGTTACTCGTTCGGAGGGATACCTGAAGCTTTCTTT.

This CDR3 is CASSQTVETDTQYF. The CDR3 DNA follows: TGTGCCAGCAGCCAGACAGTAGAGACAGATACGCAGTATTTT. The chain carries TRBV5-4 and TRBJ2-3; the D gene is possibly TRBD1 (5 bases). V shed 4 bases and J shed 3 bases, with 12 bases lying between them. The length of the CDR3 is 14 residues. Germline V gene lookup returns CDR1 SGHNT and CDR2 YYREEE (reference sequence).

This chain joins TRBV5-1 and TRBJ2-1, with 9 nucleotides matching TRBD1. The CDR3 covers 15 residues. The V segment lost 6 bases and the J segment 3 bases; nucleotides outside the gene matches: 7. The germline CDR1 and CDR2 sequences are SGHRS and YFSETQ. CDR3 DNA: TGCGCCAGCACCTCGGGACAGGGCCTCTACAATGAGCAGTTCTTC. Translated: CASTSGQGLYNEQFF.

V usage is TRBV20-1 and J usage is TRBJ2-5, with D tentatively TRBD1 (5 bases). Trimming cost V 6 bases and J 3 bases, with 8 bases left between them. The CDR3 has 11 residues. Germline values: CDR1 DFQATT, CDR2 SNEGSKA (reference sequence). The chain's CDR3 is CSAAREETQYF. The CDR3 DNA is TGCAGTGCCGCCAGGGAAGAGACCCAGTACTTC.

The V call is TRBV7-9, the J call TRBJ2-5, with 7 bases matching TRBD1. The length of the CDR3 is 14 residues. Germline lookup yields CDR1 SEHNR and CDR2 FQNEAQ (reference sequence). V lost 4 bases, J lost 5 bases, and 7 bases stayed unmatched. The CDR3 DNA is TGTGCCAGCAGCTATTACGACAGGGTGGAGACCCAGTACTTC. It yields the protein CASSYYDRVETQYF.

V gene TRBV7-9 combines with J gene TRBJ2-3; D might be TRBD2 (6 bases). V was shortened by 1 base and J by 1 base, with 9 bases between the two germline ends. This CDR3 has 15 amino acids. Germline-derived CDR1 and CDR2 are SEHNR and FQNEAQ (reference sequence). CDR3 nucleotide sequence: TGTGCCAGCAGCTTAGTGGGAGGTCGCACAGATACGCAGTATTTT. It specifies CASSLVGGRTDTQYF.

The V call is TRBV5-5, the J call TRBJ1-1; 7 bases match TRBD1. The CDR3 loop spans 14 amino acids. Germline V gives CDR1 SGHKS, CDR2 YYEKEE (reference sequence). The junction had 2 bases not matched to a gene; V was cut back by 3 bases and J by 0 bases. CDR3 DNA: TGTGCCAGCAGCTCGACAGGGATGAACACTGAAGCTTTCTTT. This encodes CASSSTGMNTEAFF.

The rearrangement uses TRBV11-3 and TRBJ2-2, with unresolved D. The CDR3 has 13 amino acids. The germline gives CDR1 SGHNT, CDR2 YENEEA. Trimming took 4 bases from V and 4 from J, leaving 7 bases between them. The CDR3: CASSSFSTGELFF. The CDR3 DNA reads as TGTGCCAGCAGCTCCTTCTCCACCGGGGAGCTGTTTTTT.

V gene TRBV27 combines with J gene TRBJ1-5, with D tentatively TRBD1 (6 bases). Per germline, CDR1 MNHEY and CDR2 SMNVEV (reference sequence). V was shortened by 0 bases and J by 9 bases, with 18 bases between the two germline ends. The CDR3 runs to 16 residues. The CDR3 region is CASSLSGGATVSPQHF. CDR3 sequence (DNA): TGTGCCAGCAGTTTATCGGGGGGGGCCACGGTGTCGCCCCAGCATTTT.

This chain joins TRBV13 and TRBJ2-5; 11 bases are shared with TRBD2. With V trimmed by 5 bases and J by 4 bases, 9 bases remained unmatched. The germline CDR1 and CDR2 sequences are PRHDT and FYEKMQ (reference sequence). The CDR3 is 16 amino acids. CDR3: CASSPRLAGWGETQYF. DNA for the CDR3: TGTGCCAGCAGCCCCAGACTAGCGGGATGGGGAGAGACCCAGTACTTC.

This chain joins TRBV4-1 and TRBJ2-1; tentatively, D is TRBD1 (6 bases). Germline V lookup: CDR1 MGHRA, CDR2 YSYEKL. The CDR3 consists of 15 residues. V was pared by 4 bases and J by 5 bases, with 15 bases between. This CDR3 is CASSRNRDINNEQFF. DNA of the CDR3: TGCGCCAGCAGCCGTAACCGGGACATCAACAATGAGCAGTTCTTC.

This chain links TRBV2 with TRBJ2-7; TRBD2 aligns across 11 bases. CDR3 length: 16 amino acids. Unmatched junction bases numbered 5, after V lost 1 base and J lost 3 bases. The germline CDR1 and CDR2 sequences are SNHLY and FYNNEI. Here the CDR3 DNA reads TGTGCCAGCAGTGAAGTCGGGACTAGCGGTGGCTACGAGCAGTACTTC. This codes for CASSEVGTSGGYEQYF.

The J gene is TRBJ2-1, the V gene TRBV28; TRBD2 aligns across 10 bases. Unmatched junction bases numbered 15, after V lost 8 bases and J lost 5 bases. There are 17 residues in the CDR3. Germline CDR1 and CDR2: MDHEN and SYDVKM. CDR3 DNA sequence: TGTGCCAGCGTGTCTCTAGCGGGAGCCCCCGGGGACAATGAGCAGTTCTTC. It specifies CASVSLAGAPGDNEQFF.

The DNA of the CDR3 is TGTGCCAGCAGCTTGTTGGCGGGAGGGTCCTCAACAGATACGCAGTATTTT. Its translation is CASSLLAGGSSTDTQYF. This rearrangement joins TRBV5-6 to TRBJ2-3; TRBD2 aligns across 9 bases. Germline CDR1 and CDR2: SGHDT and YYEEEE. Trimming at V came to 1 base and at J to 3 bases, leaving 9 bases not matched to a gene. The CDR3 contains 17 residues.

This sequence joins TRBV9 and TRBJ2-1; 8 bases map to TRBD1. The V and J ends lost 3 bases and 9 bases, in that order; junction bases with no gene match: 8. This CDR3 has 14 amino acids. Germline CDR1 reads SGDLS; CDR2 reads YYNGEE. The CDR3 DNA is TGTGCCAGCAGCGGACAGGGGACACGTCCTGAGCAGTTCTTC. Protein: CASSGQGTRPEQFF.